Below, 14 T cell receptor beta chains from the same sample are listed, as sequenced in a study of blood T cells in healthy people across ages. With a J-beta primer mix and a sample-barcoded 5' primer, a second PCR ran roughly 6 to 11 cycles. TCRdb redid the calling of the 5' RACE reads with MiXCR, one entry per CDR3 protein. The sample carries approximately 800,000 distinct CDR3 sequences, nearly 60% recorded once. Sequencing was done on a sample of blood. These receptors all come from a man aged 25 to 40 in good health.

The rearrangement joins TRBV5-1 to TRBJ2-5; 9 nucleotides line up with TRBD2. Trimming took 1 base from V and 5 from J; bases not matched to a gene: 6. Germline V gene sequence: CDR1 SGHRS, CDR2 YFSETQ. CDR3 length equals 15 residues. CDR3 sequence: CASSLPSGVVETQYF. The CDR3 nucleotides read TGCGCCAGCAGCTTGCCTAGCGGGGTGGTGGAGACCCAGTACTTC.

This clonotype turned up a few times. This chain links TRBV6-1 with TRBJ2-5; D is undetermined. Germline assignment: CDR1 MNHNS and CDR2 SASEGT. The V end was cut by 0 bases, the J end by 5 bases, with 4 bases between. The CDR3 is 12 residues long. The CDR3, as DNA: TGTGCCAGCAGTGAAGCGTCGGAGACCCAGTACTTC. Residues: CASSEASETQYF.

The chain joins TRBV4-2 to TRBJ2-7; possibly TRBD1 for D (6 bases). With 2 bases removed from V and 2 bases from J, the gap between germline ends came to 13 bases. The CDR3 is 15 residues long. The germline V gene has CDR1 LGHNA and CDR2 YNFKEQ. This chain's CDR3 is CASSQIGAGAYEQYF. CDR3 sequence (DNA): TGTGCCAGCAGCCAAATAGGAGCAGGGGCCTACGAGCAGTACTTC.

The chain couples TRBV5-6 to TRBJ2-1; maybe TRBD2 (5 bases). Trimming left V 7 bases short and J 2 bases short, with 13 bases between. Per the germline V gene, CDR1 is SGHDT and CDR2 is YYEEEE. The CDR3 totals 14 residues. The CDR3 DNA sequence: TGTGCCAGCTCGGCGGGTGAAACCTACAATGAGCAGTTCTTC. Protein sequence: CASSAGETYNEQFF. The full variable domain, in which reference TRBV5-6 and TRBJ2-1 provide the parts outside the CDR3, is DAGVTQSPTHLIKTRGQQVTLRCSPKSGHDTVSWYQQALGQGPQFIFQYYEEEERQRGNFPDRFSGHQFPNYSSELNVNALLLGDSALYLCASSAGETYNEQFFGPGTRLTVL.

V gene TRBV12-3 or TRBV12-4 combines with J gene TRBJ2-1; D is ambiguous. CDR3 size: 15 residues. Trimming took off 3 bases at V and 0 bases at J, with 9 bases between the two ends. CDR3 DNA: TGTGCCAGCAGTTTCCGGGCTAGCTCCTACAATGAGCAGTTCTTC. Translating gives CASSFRASSYNEQFF.

This clonotype was detected ten times or more. This chain links TRBV20-1 with TRBJ2-1; 7 nucleotides match TRBD2. From germline, CDR1 is DFQATT and CDR2 SNEGSKA (reference sequence). This CDR3 has 15 amino acids. V shed 3 bases and J 4 bases; nucleotides not matched to a gene: 9. The CDR3 spells CSASTQTSQYNEQFF. CDR3 in DNA: TGCAGTGCTAGTACTCAGACTAGCCAGTACAATGAGCAGTTCTTC.

Only one count was recorded for this clonotype. CDR3 sequence (DNA): TGTGCCAGCAGTTTAAGGCAGGGGAAAGAGACCCAGTACTTC. Translating gives CASSLRQGKETQYF. J is TRBJ2-5 and V is TRBV28; possible D gene TRBD1, 6 bases. The CDR3 runs 14 residues. Germline CDR1 is MDHEN and CDR2 is SYDVKM. The germline V and J ends were trimmed by 2 bases and 3 bases, with 10 bases remaining between them.

This clonotype has only a few counts. The genes are TRBV29-1 and TRBJ2-5; 8 nucleotides match TRBD1. The CDR3 is made up of 15 amino acids. The J segment lost 3 bases and the V segment lost 4 bases, leaving 10 bases of the junction unmatched. CDR1 is SQVTM and CDR2 is ANQGSEA in the germline V gene. CDR3 sequence reads: CSVGRTGGREETQYF. The CDR3 DNA follows: TGCAGCGTTGGCCGAACAGGGGGGCGAGAAGAGACCCAGTACTTC.

This chain's CDR3 is CASSEISGVGEQFF. The CDR3 DNA follows: TGTGCCAGCAGTGAAATCTCCGGGGTCGGGGAGCAGTTCTTC. This chain joins TRBV6-1 and TRBJ2-1, with D possibly being TRBD2 (5 bases). The CDR3 runs to 14 residues. CDR1 and CDR2 from the germline V gene are MNHNS and SASEGT. The V end was cut by 2 bases, the J end by 10 bases, with 15 bases between.

This sequence joins TRBV12-3 or TRBV12-4 and TRBJ1-2; the D is unclear. CDR3 length: 13 residues. The V gene lost 1 base and the J gene lost 8 bases, with 11 bases spanning the gap. The CDR3 DNA reads TGTGCCAGCAGTTTAGGTTACGCAGGAGGCTACACCTTC. This encodes CASSLGYAGGYTF.

This clonotype occurred a few times. The chain recombines TRBV6-2 or TRBV6-3 with TRBJ2-7; maybe TRBD2 (5 bases). Germline V gene data show CDR1 as MNHEY and CDR2 as SVGEGT. The CDR3 consists of 16 residues. V was pared by 2 bases and J by 3 bases, with 17 bases between. In DNA, the CDR3 is TGTGCCAGCAGTTACCCGAAACTAGGTTTGGGCTACGAGCAGTACTTC. It specifies CASSYPKLGLGYEQYF.

This clonotype was recorded at least ten times. The V and J genes are TRBV2 and TRBJ2-7; no reliable D call. V was pared by 5 bases and J by 3 bases, with 11 bases between. The CDR3 has 13 residues. The V gene's germline CDR1 is SNHLY and CDR2 FYNNEI. This chain's CDR3 is CASSYRAVYEQYF. The CDR3 DNA follows: TGTGCCAGCAGTTACCGGGCCGTCTACGAGCAGTACTTC.

Only a few counts were recorded for this clonotype. The chain links TRBV20-1 to TRBJ2-5, with 8 bases matching TRBD2. Germline-derived CDR1 and CDR2 are DFQATT and SNEGSKA (reference sequence). CDR3 size: 15 residues. CDR3 sequence (DNA): TGCAGCACTCTAGCGGGTGATCTCAATTTAGAGACCCAGTACTTC. It is translated as CSTLAGDLNLETQYF.

V and J are TRBV28 and TRBJ2-7; possible D gene TRBD1, 5 bases. CDR1 is MDHEN, CDR2 SYDVKM, per germline. The CDR3 sequence is 12 residues long. V lost 11 bases to trimming and J lost 7 bases, with 18 bases between them. The CDR3 reads CASSDTLLEQYF. The CDR3 bases are TGTGCCTCCTCGGACACCCTTTTGGAGCAGTACTTC.